Presented here are 5 T cell receptor beta chains from one specimen sequenced in a study of spatial heterogeneity in lung cancer. Study findings and constraints: In tumors, expanded intratumoral alpha and beta TCR counts tracked mutation counts.

This sample's time point: sample taken at primary tumor resection. The antigens these receptors bind are not known. TCRdb re-called the 5' RACE reads through MiXCR, storing one row per CDR3 protein. Of 4,500 to 6,000 distinct CDR3 sequences listed, around 5% were seen once; the top ten hold roughly 21%. Sequenced material: lung tumor tissue, taken at surgery. All receptors derive from a male donor with early-stage non-small cell lung cancer.

The sample holds many counts of this clonotype. This beta chain is an off-target read within a library intended for alpha chains, so its frequency means little. J is TRBJ1-3 and V is TRBV30, with D possibly being TRBD1 (5 bases). This CDR3 spans 13 amino acids. The V gene's germline CDR1 is GTSNPN and CDR2 SVGIG (reference sequence). V lost 4 bases, J lost 3 bases, and 10 bases lay in between. CDR3 DNA: TGTGCCTGGAACGGGGGTAGTGGAAACACCATATATTTT. Protein sequence: CAWNGGSGNTIYF.

This clonotype is classed as medium-sized. Because this beta chain is a stray read in a library intended to capture alpha chains, its abundance should not be given much weight. This chain links TRBV10-3 with TRBJ1-6; possible D gene TRBD1, 6 bases. There are 14 residues in the CDR3. Germline V gene sequence: CDR1 ENHRY, CDR2 SYGVKD. Deletions cut 8 bases from V and 6 bases from J, with 14 bases between. CDR3 region: CAIGQFDGNSPLHF. The CDR3 DNA follows: TGTGCCATCGGACAGTTCGACGGTAATTCACCCCTCCACTTT.

This clonotype was seen repeatedly, ten times or more. A library made for alpha chains picked up this beta chain off target, so its size means little. The gene calls are TRBV20-1 and TRBJ2-5; TRBD2 aligns across 8 bases. CDR1 and CDR2 from the germline V gene are DFQATT and SNEGSKA (reference sequence). This CDR3 spans 14 amino acids. V lost 5 bases and J lost 7; bases outside the gene matches: 12. Here the CDR3 DNA reads TGCAGTGCTGTTCCTAGCGGGTCCCCGGGGACCCAGTACTTC. Protein sequence: CSAVPSGSPGTQYF.

Judged by abundance, this clonotype is medium-sized. Because the library targeted alpha chains, this beta chain is an off-target read whose size means little. The rearrangement uses TRBV5-1 and TRBJ2-1; D uncertain. Trimming cost V 4 bases and J 6 bases, with 17 bases left between them. This CDR3 is 15 amino acids long. Per germline, CDR1 SGHRS and CDR2 YFSETQ. The DNA of the CDR3 is TGCGCCAGCAGCCCGAGGATCCAAGGGTCCAATGAGCAGTTCTTC. This translates into CASSPRIQGSNEQFF.

At least ten counts were recorded for this clonotype. Little can be read into the size of this beta chain, an off-target read in a library designed for alpha chains. The CDR3 here is CASGVGENEQYF. The CDR3 DNA reads TGTGCCAGCGGAGTTGGGGAGAACGAGCAGTACTTC. The chain has TRBV6-5 and TRBJ2-7; the D gene is possibly TRBD2 (5 bases). The V gene lost 8 bases and the J gene lost 5 bases, with 13 bases spanning the gap. Germline V gene lookup returns CDR1 MNHEY and CDR2 SVGAGI. The CDR3 contains 12 residues.